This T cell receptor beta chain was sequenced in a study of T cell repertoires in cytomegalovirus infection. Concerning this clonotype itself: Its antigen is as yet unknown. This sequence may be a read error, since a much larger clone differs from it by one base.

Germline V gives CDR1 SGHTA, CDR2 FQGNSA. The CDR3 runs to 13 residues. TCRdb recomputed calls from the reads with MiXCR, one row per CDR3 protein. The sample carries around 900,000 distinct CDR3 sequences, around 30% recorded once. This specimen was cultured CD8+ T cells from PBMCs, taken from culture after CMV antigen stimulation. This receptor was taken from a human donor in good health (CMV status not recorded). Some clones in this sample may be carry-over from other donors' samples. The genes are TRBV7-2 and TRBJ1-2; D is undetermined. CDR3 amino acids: CASSLGEIYDYTF. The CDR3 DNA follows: TGTGCCAGCAGCCTCGGGGAGATCTATGACTACACCTTC.